This TCR beta chain was documented in a study of cytomegalovirus exposure and HLA in healthy donors. The CDR3 contains 14 residues. The junction had 4 bases not matched to a gene; V was cut back by 4 bases and J by 3 bases. Germline values: CDR1 MNHNS, CDR2 SASEGT. Study-level points and caveats: TCR beta V- and J-gene trimming, according to a later analysis, was linked to a missense DCLRE1C variant. Later on, analysis showed that most CMV-associated TCR beta chains appeared to be HLA-restricted. In a later analysis, common viral pathogens appeared linked to several of the most significant clusters.

The PCR made use of 60 Vbeta and 13 Jbeta primers. Sequencing used immunoSEQ multiplex PCR; TCRdb keeps in-frame clones, though not all of them. This table holds 120,000 to 150,000 clones, roughly three quarters found once. Comments on this clone: Antigen specificity is unknown.

The sequence derives from a man aged 18 to 30 in good health and CMV-seronegative. The V and J genes are TRBV6-1 and TRBJ2-7; 9 bases agree with TRBD1. Sequences were obtained from PBMCs. This chain's CDR3 is CASSAGQGYYEQYF. The CDR3 coding sequence is TGTGCCAGCAGTGCGGGACAGGGATACTACGAGCAGTACTTC.